This T cell receptor beta chain is drawn from a study of OX40 agonist ivuxolimab in advanced cancers. The CDR3 runs 14 residues. Trimming took 4 bases from V and 5 from J; bases not matched to a gene: 8. The germline V gene has CDR1 SGDLS and CDR2 YYNGEE. Clones were read by immunoSEQ multiplex PCR, and TCRdb kept only the in-frame ones, dropping some. The sample lists 25,000 to 30,000 clones; 80% to 85% were seen once. This chain links TRBV9 with TRBJ2-7; 8 positions agree with TRBD2. This TCR came from an adult with an advanced solid tumor such as melanoma, head and neck, liver or kidney cancer. Sequencing used CD4+ or CD8+ T cells sorted from blood, obtained in a trial of the OX40 agonist ivuxolimab. This CDR3 is CASSPWSGSDEQYF. The CDR3 DNA reads TGTGCCAGCAGCCCTTGGAGCGGGAGCGACGAGCAGTACTTC.